The 29 T cell receptor beta chains below all came from one sample that was sequenced in a study of regulatory T cells in long-lasting Graves disease. Time point in this sample: newly diagnosed GD, antithyroid drugs for less than 3 months. RNA isolated from PBMCs was used to make the TCR library. CDR3-region Arm-PCR and iRepertoire HTBI primers produced the TCR beta libraries. TCRdb recomputed calls from the multiplex PCR reads with MiXCR, one row per CDR3 protein. The repertoire has hundreds of thousands of distinct CDR3 sequences, about 15% of them found once; the top ten carry around 18%. The same sample was also used in a study of T cells in Graves' hyperthyroidism and ophthalmopathy.

The specimen was peripheral blood mononuclear cells (PBMCs), collected at new diagnosis, from a patient treated with antithyroid drugs. These receptors originate from a woman aged 25 to 39 with Graves disease.

Ten or more counts support this clonotype. In DNA form, the CDR3 reads TGCAGTGCTAGAGACTCCTTATGGGGGGCCACGGATGAGCAGTTCTTC. Translation gives CSARDSLWGATDEQFF. The chain combines TRBV20-1 with TRBJ2-1; D tentatively reads TRBD1 or TRBD2 (6 bases each). Trimming shortened V by 0 bases and J by 8 bases, and 20 bases separated the two germline ends. Looked up from germline, CDR1 is DFQATT and CDR2 is SNEGSKA (reference sequence). The CDR3 sequence is 16 residues long.

In its sample, this clonotype was seen many times. This chain links TRBV27 with TRBJ2-5; possible D gene TRBD1, 5 bases. From germline, CDR1 is MNHEY and CDR2 SMNVEV (reference sequence). V was clipped by 6 bases and J by 7 bases, with 12 bases between them. The CDR3 consists of 12 residues. The CDR3 region has the DNA TGTGCCAGCAGACACCCCCAGGGGACCCAGTACTTC. Amino acids: CASRHPQGTQYF.

This clonotype was counted only a few times. The V and J genes are TRBV28 and TRBJ1-2; D not certain. This CDR3 region has 12 residues. V lost 8 bases to trimming and J lost 0 bases, with 7 bases between them. The germline gives CDR1 MDHEN, CDR2 SYDVKM. The chain's CDR3 is CASVRTNYGYTF. The CDR3 DNA sequence: TGTGCCAGCGTTCGCACTAACTATGGCTACACCTTC.

This clonotype showed up many times. This sequence joins TRBV2 and TRBJ1-4; 9 nucleotides match TRBD1. The CDR3 length is 14 residues. Per the germline V gene, CDR1 is SNHLY and CDR2 is FYNNEI. J lost 8 bases, V lost 7 bases, and 8 bases had no gene match. The chain's CDR3 is CASNGQGLREKLFF. DNA for the CDR3: TGTGCCAGCAATGGACAGGGGCTGCGAGAAAAACTGTTTTTT.

The V gene is TRBV5-1, the J gene TRBJ1-3; D might be TRBD1 (5 bases). The CDR3 is 14 residues long. Germline CDR1 is SGHRS and CDR2 is YFSETQ. Between the trimmed V and J ends, which lost 4 bases and 0 bases, there was a span of 8 bases. CDR3 sequence: CASSHDSSGNTIYF. The CDR3 DNA reads as TGCGCCAGCAGCCATGACAGCTCTGGAAACACCATATATTTT.

This chain connects TRBV20-1 to TRBJ2-6; a weak D match, TRBD2 (6 bases). The CDR3 loop spans 17 amino acids. Trimming cost V 3 bases and J 0 bases, with 15 bases left between them. Germline CDR1 is DFQATT and CDR2 is SNEGSKA (reference sequence). CDR3 region: CSASSGGGSSGANVLTF. CDR3 sequence (DNA): TGCAGTGCTAGCTCGGGCGGAGGGAGCTCTGGGGCCAACGTCCTGACTTTC.

This clonotype was observed a handful of times. Germline and junction disagree at one end, which may indicate a read error. The J gene is TRBJ2-6, the V gene TRBV27; D possibly corresponds to TRBD1 (5 bases). This CDR3 has 17 amino acids. Germline V gives CDR1 MNHEY, CDR2 SMNVEV (reference sequence). The CDR3 reads CASSESSGFSGANVLAF. The CDR3 DNA reads as TGTGCCAGCAGTGAGAGTTCAGGGTTCTCTGGGGCCAACGTCCTGGCTTTC.

This clonotype has just one count. The CDR3 DNA is TGCGCCAGCAGCCACTATCTAGGACCCAACTACGAGCAGTACTTC. Translation: CASSHYLGPNYEQYF. J is TRBJ2-7 and V is TRBV4-1, with D uncertain. This CDR3 contains 15 residues. V lost 3 bases, J lost 3 bases, and 15 bases lay in between. The germline CDR1 and CDR2 sequences are MGHRA and YSYEKL.

This chain connects TRBV20-1 to TRBJ2-5, with D possibly TRBD2 on 5 matching bases. The CDR3 is 16 amino acids. Trimming took off 5 bases at V and 2 bases at J, with 21 bases between the two ends. Germline CDR1 is DFQATT and CDR2 is SNEGSKA (reference sequence). For the CDR3, the DNA is TGCAGTGCTCCTCAGACCCGAGGGTGGGAACAAGAGACCCAGTACTTC. It encodes CSAPQTRGWEQETQYF.

This clonotype appeared many times. V is TRBV11-2 and J is TRBJ2-7; TRBD2 might be the D (6 bases). Germline assignment: CDR1 SGHAT and CDR2 FQNNGV. V was shortened by 3 bases and J by 2 bases, with 20 bases between the two germline ends. The CDR3 has 17 amino acids. CDR3 in amino acids: CASSFGAGGGLTYEQYF. CDR3 bases: TGTGCCAGCAGCTTCGGCGCTGGGGGAGGACTAACCTACGAGCAGTACTTC.

The chain carries TRBV19 and TRBJ1-2; 7 nucleotides align to TRBD1. The CDR3 contains 13 residues. The V and J ends lost 8 bases and 7 bases, in that order; junction bases with no gene match: 10. Germline CDR1 LNHDA, CDR2 SQIVND (reference sequence). This CDR3 is CASRDTGVGGYTF. In DNA, the CDR3 is TGTGCCAGTCGCGATACAGGGGTCGGTGGCTACACCTTC.

J is TRBJ1-4 and V is TRBV7-9; no clear D gene. Trimming left V 2 bases short and J 8 bases short, with 15 bases between. CDR1 is SEHNR and CDR2 is FQNEAQ in the germline V gene (reference sequence). The CDR3 consists of 15 residues. The CDR3 DNA is TGTGCCAGCAGCTTATTCCAGGACTTAGAGGAAAAACTGTTTTTT. This sequence encodes CASSLFQDLEEKLFF.

The sample holds a few counts of this clonotype. The chain combines TRBV19 with TRBJ2-7, with D perhaps assigned TRBD1 or TRBD2 (5 bases each). The V gene lost 5 bases and the J gene lost 1 base, with 24 bases spanning the gap. Per the germline V gene, CDR1 is LNHDA and CDR2 is SQIVND (reference sequence). CDR3 length: 18 amino acids. The CDR3 coding sequence is TGTGCCAGTAGTTCCCGAGGGGCGACTGGCCGCACGTCCTACGAGCAGTACTTC. Translating gives CASSSRGATGRTSYEQYF.

Many counts were recorded for this clonotype. The chain recombines TRBV30 with TRBJ2-7, with D tentatively TRBD2 (6 bases). Germline V lookup: CDR1 GTSNPN, CDR2 SVGIG (reference sequence). Trimming pared 8 bases from V and 6 bases from J, leaving 14 bases between. The CDR3 runs 11 residues. CDR3 sequence (DNA): TGTGCCAGCACCGTCGGGGGCGAGCAGTACTTC. Its translation: CASTVGGEQYF.

This clonotype was observed a few times. The chain links TRBV5-1 to TRBJ1-4; D ambiguous. Germline CDR1 and CDR2: SGHRS and YFSETQ. CDR3 length equals 15 residues. The ends were cut back, 4 bases at V and 3 bases at J, with 13 bases in the middle. CDR3 DNA: TGCGCCAGCAGCCCGGGGTTCGCAGCTAATGAAAAACTGTTTTTT. It is translated as CASSPGFAANEKLFF.

This clonotype came up many times. This chain links TRBV12-3 or TRBV12-4 with TRBJ1-4, with D perhaps matching TRBD1 (6 bases). The length of the CDR3 is 14 residues. V was cut by 3 bases and J by 8 bases, with 13 bases left in between. The CDR3 spells CASSFRTAGEKLFF. Written as DNA, the CDR3 is TGTGCCAGCAGTTTTCGGACAGCGGGCGAAAAACTGTTTTTT.

This clonotype was seen repeatedly, ten times or more. The rearrangement links TRBV11-2 to TRBJ2-2; D might be TRBD2 (6 bases). CDR1 and CDR2 (germline): SGHAT, FQNNGV. V dropped 6 bases and J dropped 5 bases, with 10 bases sitting between them. The CDR3 runs 13 residues. The CDR3 spells CASRTGGTGELFF. In nucleotides, the CDR3 is TGTGCCAGCAGGACTGGGGGGACCGGGGAGCTGTTTTTT.

The chain joins TRBV7-9 to TRBJ2-1, with TRBD1 as a possible D gene (6 bases). Germline V gives CDR1 SEHNR, CDR2 FQNEAQ (reference sequence). The CDR3 totals 13 residues. Trimming shortened V by 6 bases and J by 9 bases, and 15 bases separated the two germline ends. CDR3 region: CASRKRTDGEQFF. The CDR3 DNA is TGTGCCAGCAGAAAACGGACAGACGGTGAGCAGTTCTTC.

This clonotype was seen a handful of times. The V and J genes are TRBV6-5 and TRBJ1-3; D may be TRBD1 (5 bases). The CDR3 extends over 14 amino acids. Looked up from germline, CDR1 is MNHEY and CDR2 is SVGAGI. Trimming shortened V by 0 bases and J by 6 bases, and 9 bases separated the two germline ends. The CDR3 is CASSYSGPKNTIYF. The DNA for the CDR3 is TGTGCCAGCAGTTACTCGGGGCCTAAAAACACCATATATTTT.

The chain carries TRBV9 and TRBJ2-7; D may be TRBD1 (6 bases). Trimming shortened V by 2 bases and J by 1 base, and 16 bases separated the two germline ends. CDR3 size: 16 residues. Germline values: CDR1 SGDLS, CDR2 YYNGEE. As DNA, the CDR3 is TGTGCCAGCAGCGTCCGACCGGGGACAAATTCCTACGAGCAGTACTTC. Translated, it gives CASSVRPGTNSYEQYF.

The chain uses TRBV7-2 and TRBJ1-5; maybe TRBD1 (5 bases). The V gene lost 5 bases and the J gene lost 2 bases, with 13 bases spanning the gap. This CDR3 is 15 amino acids long. Germline V gene data show CDR1 as SGHTA and CDR2 as FQGNSA. The CDR3 nucleotides are TGTACCAGCAGCAGTTGGGGCGTGGGCAATCAGCCCCAGCATTTT. Translation gives CTSSSWGVGNQPQHF.

The V and J genes are TRBV7-3 and TRBJ2-7; weak D call: TRBD2 (5 bases). V gave up 8 bases and J gave up 5 bases, with 13 bases separating them. Germline assignment: CDR1 SGHTA and CDR2 FQGTGA. The CDR3 has 12 amino acids. Here the CDR3 DNA reads TGTGCCAGCGGGCCGGGGTTGGACGAGCAGTACTTC. Its translation: CASGPGLDEQYF.

The chain couples TRBV19 to TRBJ1-1; TRBD1 agrees at 7 bases. With V trimmed by 7 bases and J by 4 bases, 15 bases remained unmatched. The CDR3 is 16 amino acids. Germline V gene data show CDR1 as LNHDA and CDR2 as SQIVND (reference sequence). The CDR3 here is CASTDLPGQRGTEAFF. The CDR3 DNA reads as TGTGCCAGTACCGACCTTCCGGGACAGAGAGGCACTGAAGCTTTCTTT. The variable domain in full, with the rest retrieved from reference TRBV19 and TRBJ1-1, is DGGITQSPKYLFRKEGQNVTLSCEQNLNHDAMYWYRQDPGQGLRLIYYSQIVNDFQKGDIAEGYSVSREKKESFPLTVTSAQKNPTAFYLCASTDLPGQRGTEAFFGQGTRLTVV.

Ten or more counts support this clonotype. This rearrangement joins TRBV27 to TRBJ1-6, with D hard to call. The V end was cut by 4 bases, the J end by 8 bases, with 15 bases between. The germline V gene has CDR1 MNHEY and CDR2 SMNVEV (reference sequence). CDR3 length: 15 residues. CDR3: CASSWRRTLDSPLHF. The CDR3 nucleotides are TGTGCCAGCAGTTGGCGGCGGACTCTCGATTCACCCCTCCACTTT.

The chain recombines TRBV19 with TRBJ2-3; 7 bases line up with TRBD1. Unmatched junction bases numbered 6, after V lost 6 bases and J lost 0 bases. Germline V gives CDR1 LNHDA, CDR2 SQIVND (reference sequence). This CDR3 has 15 residues. CDR3 region: CASSNTGASTDTQYF. The DNA of the CDR3 is TGTGCCAGTAGCAATACAGGGGCGAGCACAGATACGCAGTATTTT.

This clonotype has a single count. A much bigger clone sits one base away, suggesting this may be a read error. The V call is TRBV28, the J call TRBJ2-7; either TRBD1 or TRBD2 may supply D (5 bases each). V gave up 6 bases and J gave up 6 bases, with 15 bases separating them. CDR3 length equals 13 residues. Germline CDR1 and CDR2: MDHEN and SYDVKM. The CDR3, as DNA: TGTGCCAGCAGGGGGGACCTCGCTAGCGAGCAGTACTTC. Translating it yields CASRGDLASEQYF.

This clonotype showed up many times. The chain links TRBV27 to TRBJ1-5; D ambiguous. The CDR3 covers 13 residues. V lost 8 bases and J lost 0, with 8 bases in between. Germline V lookup: CDR1 MNHEY, CDR2 SMNVEV (reference sequence). In nucleotides, the CDR3 is TGTGCCAGCGGAACTTATAGCAATCAGCCCCAGCATTTT. It yields the protein CASGTYSNQPQHF.

The rearrangement links TRBV12-3 or TRBV12-4 to TRBJ1-1; no clear D gene. V lost 5 bases to trimming and J lost 13 bases, with 23 bases between them. The CDR3 is 14 residues long. The CDR3 sequence: CASSKAAEKPLVFF. The CDR3 nucleotides are TGTGCCAGCAGTAAGGCGGCAGAAAAGCCCCTAGTTTTCTTT.

This clonotype turned up a few times. The gene calls are TRBV5-1 and TRBJ2-3; 9 nucleotides agree with TRBD1. This CDR3 is built from 14 residues. Per germline, CDR1 SGHRS and CDR2 YFSETQ. V shed 4 bases and J 5 bases; nucleotides not matched to a gene: 5. CDR3 in amino acids: CASSPRTGEDTQYF. CDR3 sequence (DNA): TGCGCCAGCAGCCCGCGGACAGGGGAAGATACGCAGTATTTT.